The present TCR beta chain was sequenced within a study of T cells after yellow fever vaccination. About the study: Fractions of limited cellularity were prepared by means of SMART-Seq v4 Ultra Low Input.

Points from the study as a whole: FACS-sorted repertoires could harbor abundant contaminating bulk-population clonotypes.

This CDR3 is built from 16 residues. The V and J ends lost 6 bases and 5 bases respectively, with 23 bases between them. In germline, CDR1 is KGHSH, CDR2 LQKENI. Only a few counts were recorded for this clonotype. The target antigen is unknown. TCRdb reprocessed the 5' RACE reads with MiXCR, giving one entry per CDR3 protein. The sample shows some 300,000 distinct CDR3 sequences, 7% to 9% of them seen only once. The sample consisted of PBMCs, taken approximately 40 days after the first yellow fever vaccination. The chain carries TRBV18 and TRBJ2-7; D is uncertain. The receptor's source is a man between 18 and 29 years old who received the YFV17D yellow fever vaccine. The CDR3, as DNA: TGTGCCAGCTCCTCATCCCCTTTGGAGTTTTCCCACGAGCAGTACTTC. Its translation: CASSSSPLEFSHEQYF.